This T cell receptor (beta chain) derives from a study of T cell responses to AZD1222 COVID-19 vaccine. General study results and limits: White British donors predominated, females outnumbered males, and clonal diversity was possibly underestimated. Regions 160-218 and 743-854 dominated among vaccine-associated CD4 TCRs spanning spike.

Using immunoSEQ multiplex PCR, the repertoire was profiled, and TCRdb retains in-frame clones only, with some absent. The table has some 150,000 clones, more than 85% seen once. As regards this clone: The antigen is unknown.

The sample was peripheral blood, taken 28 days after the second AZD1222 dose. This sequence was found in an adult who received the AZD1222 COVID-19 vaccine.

The CDR3 coding sequence is TGTGCCACCAGCATTTGGGACAGCGCGACCGAGCAGTACTTC. Translating gives CATSIWDSATEQYF. The chain links TRBV15 to TRBJ2-7; 7 bases fit TRBD1. This CDR3 is 14 amino acids long. Germline CDR1 LNHNV, CDR2 YYDKDF (reference sequence). The J segment lost 6 bases and the V segment lost 4 bases, leaving 9 bases of the junction unmatched.